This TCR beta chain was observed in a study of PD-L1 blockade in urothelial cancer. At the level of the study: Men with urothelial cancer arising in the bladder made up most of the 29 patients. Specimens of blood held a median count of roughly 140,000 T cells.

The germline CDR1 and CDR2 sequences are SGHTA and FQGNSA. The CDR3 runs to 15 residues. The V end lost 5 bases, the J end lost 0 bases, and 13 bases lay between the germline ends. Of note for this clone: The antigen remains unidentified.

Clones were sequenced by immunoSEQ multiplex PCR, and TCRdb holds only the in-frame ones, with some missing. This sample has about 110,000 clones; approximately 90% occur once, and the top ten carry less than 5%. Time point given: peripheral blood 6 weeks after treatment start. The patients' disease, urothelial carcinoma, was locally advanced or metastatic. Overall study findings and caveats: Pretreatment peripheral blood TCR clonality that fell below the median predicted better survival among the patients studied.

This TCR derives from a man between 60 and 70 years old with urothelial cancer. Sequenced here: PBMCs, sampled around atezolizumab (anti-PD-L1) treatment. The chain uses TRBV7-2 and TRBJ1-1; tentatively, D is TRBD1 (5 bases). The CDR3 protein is CASSLGVQLNTEAFF. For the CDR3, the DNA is TGTGCCAGCAGCCTAGGGGTACAGCTGAACACTGAAGCTTTCTTT.